The sequence of this T cell receptor (beta chain) was determined in a study of T cells after posttransplantation cyclophosphamide. This clone was detected only a few times. Germline CDR1 and CDR2: ENHRY and SYGVKD. The CDR3 has 13 amino acids. V lost 11 bases to trimming and J lost 3 bases, with 14 bases between them. Produced via immunoSEQ multiplex PCR; TCRdb's table is partial and in-frame only. The data show approximately 47,000 clones, about 90% seen once. Source material: PBMCs. The V and J genes are TRBV10-3 and TRBJ1-5; TRBD1 might be the D (5 bases). The sequence was collected from a woman aged 50 to 65 in good health and a related stem cell transplant donor. The CDR3 bases are TGTGCCGGGGCCCAGGGCACCAATCAGCCCCAGCATTTT. Amino acids: CAGAQGTNQPQHF.